One sample yielded the 4 T cell receptor beta chains listed below, sequenced in a study of T cells expressing NK-cell markers. TCRdb reprocessed the 5' RACE reads, with one entry per CDR3 protein and no DNA. The sample totals around 550,000 distinct CDR3 sequences. Sequencing was performed on blood T cells: a sorted CD56 or NKG2C T cell subset, CD4+ or CD8+ T cells, or bulk PBMC T cells (not recorded which). The receptors here all came from a young man in good health.

The chain carries TRBV20-1 and TRBJ2-3; there is no DNA to check the TCRdb D call of TRBD1. The CDR3 extends over 14 amino acids. CDR1 and CDR2 from the germline V gene are DFQATT and SNEGSKA (reference sequence). CDR3 residues: CSARTRGPPDTQYF.

This chain uses TRBV30 with TRBJ1-1; absent DNA, TCRdb's TRBD1 call cannot be checked. CDR3 length: 14 residues. Germline CDR1 GTSNPN, CDR2 SVGIG (reference sequence). CDR3 region: CAWRPGPWNTEAFF.

The V call is TRBV12-3 or TRBV12-4, the J call TRBJ2-2; the D gene TCRdb calls, TRBD1, cannot be checked with no DNA. The CDR3 totals 16 residues. CDR3 residues: CASSGSGKGGTGELFF.

The chain employs TRBV20-1 and TRBJ2-1; lacking DNA, the TRBD1 call made by TCRdb goes unchecked. This CDR3 has 14 amino acids. The germline V gene has CDR1 DFQATT and CDR2 SNEGSKA (reference sequence). The CDR3 region is CSAFGGTGWGEQFF.